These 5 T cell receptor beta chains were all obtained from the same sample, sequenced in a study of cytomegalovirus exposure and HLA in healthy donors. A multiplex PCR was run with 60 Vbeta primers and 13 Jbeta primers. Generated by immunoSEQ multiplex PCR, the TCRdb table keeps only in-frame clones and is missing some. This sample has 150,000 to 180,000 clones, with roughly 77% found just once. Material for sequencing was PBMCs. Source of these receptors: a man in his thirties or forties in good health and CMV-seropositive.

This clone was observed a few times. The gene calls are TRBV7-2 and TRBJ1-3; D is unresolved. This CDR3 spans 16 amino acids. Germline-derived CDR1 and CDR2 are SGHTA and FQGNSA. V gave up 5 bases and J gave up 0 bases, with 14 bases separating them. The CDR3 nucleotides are TGTGCCAGCAGCCCCGTCCCTGGCGGCTCTGGAAACACCATATATTTT. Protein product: CASSPVPGGSGNTIYF.

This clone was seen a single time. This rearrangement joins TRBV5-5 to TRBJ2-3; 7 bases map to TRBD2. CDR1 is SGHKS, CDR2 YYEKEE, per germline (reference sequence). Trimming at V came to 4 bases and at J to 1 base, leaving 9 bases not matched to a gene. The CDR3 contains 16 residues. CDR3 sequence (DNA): TGTGCCAGCAGCCCAGGACTAGAGATCGGCACAGATACGCAGTATTTT. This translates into CASSPGLEIGTDTQYF.

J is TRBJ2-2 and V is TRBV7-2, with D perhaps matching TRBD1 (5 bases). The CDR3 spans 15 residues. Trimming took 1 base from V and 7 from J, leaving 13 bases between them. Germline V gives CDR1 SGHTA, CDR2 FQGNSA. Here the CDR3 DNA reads TGTGCCAGCAGCTTAGAGGGGCTAGGGGTCGGGGAGCTGTTTTTT. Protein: CASSLEGLGVGELFF.

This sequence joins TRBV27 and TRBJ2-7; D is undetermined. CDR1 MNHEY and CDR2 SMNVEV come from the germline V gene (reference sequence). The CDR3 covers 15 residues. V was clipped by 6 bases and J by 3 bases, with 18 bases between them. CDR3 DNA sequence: TGTGCCAGCAGGGAGCAGCGAAACGGTTACTACGAGCAGTACTTC. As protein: CASREQRNGYYEQYF.

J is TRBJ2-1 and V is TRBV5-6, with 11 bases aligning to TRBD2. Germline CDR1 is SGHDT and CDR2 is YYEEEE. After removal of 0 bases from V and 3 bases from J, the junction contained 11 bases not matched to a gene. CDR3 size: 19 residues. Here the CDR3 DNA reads TGTGCCAGCAGCTTGGGTGTCGGTAGCGGGAGGGCCCTCTACAATGAGCAGTTCTTC. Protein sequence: CASSLGVGSGRALYNEQFF. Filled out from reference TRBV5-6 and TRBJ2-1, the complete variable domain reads DAGVTQSPTHLIKTRGQQVTLRCSPKSGHDTVSWYQQALGQGPQFIFQYYEEEERQRGNFPDRFSGHQFPNYSSELNVNALLLGDSALYLCASSLGVGSGRALYNEQFFGPGTRLTVL.